This TCR beta chain is from a study of cytomegalovirus exposure and HLA in healthy donors. The CDR3 length is 11 residues. Germline loops: CDR1 MNHEY, CDR2 SVGAGI. The V gene lost 6 bases and the J gene lost 5 bases, with 7 bases spanning the gap. Concerning this clone itself: Its target is unknown.

Study findings and constraints: V- and J-gene trimming of TCR beta was linked (in a later analysis) to a missense DCLRE1C variant. Per a later analysis, fewer than 20,000 TCR beta sequences showed association with HLA alleles at 0.05 false discovery rate. Roughly even sequencing depth across donors was the assumption behind the presence/absence analyses.

The study ran its PCR with 60 Vbeta and 13 Jbeta primers. The assay was immunoSEQ multiplex PCR, and TCRdb's table has in-frame clones only and misses some. The profile shows tens of thousands of clones, around two thirds of them singletons. The chain links TRBV6-5 to TRBJ1-2; D call uncertain. The sequence was collected from a man in his thirties or forties in good health and CMV-seronegative. The sequencing sample was made of PBMCs. CDR3 DNA: TGTGCCAGCAGAGCAACTTATGGCTACACCTTC. As protein: CASRATYGYTF.